Below, 6 T cell receptor beta chains from the same sample are listed, as sequenced in a study of blood T cells in healthy people across ages. It was with a sample-barcoded 5' primer and a J-beta primer mix that a second PCR of roughly 7 to 12 cycles was run. From the 5' RACE reads, TCRdb called clonotypes with MiXCR, one entry per CDR3 protein. This sample has some 900,000 distinct CDR3 sequences, with around 46% found just once. The sequenced sample was blood. The receptor set was obtained from a man aged 25-45 years in good health.

There are many counts of this clonotype. A much larger clone sits a single nucleotide away, making a read error possible. The rearrangement links TRBV29-1 to TRBJ1-2; D is uncertain. V lost 5 bases to trimming and J lost 5 bases, with 12 bases between them. Looked up from germline, CDR1 is SQVTM and CDR2 is ANQGSEA. The length of the CDR3 is 12 residues. DNA for the CDR3: TGCAGCGTTCGAGCCTTTGGGTATGGCTACACCTTC. Residues: CSVRAFGYGYTF.

The CDR3 DNA sequence: TGTGCCAGCTCACCCGAGACGGCCACTAACACTGAAGCTTTCTTT. It codes for CASSPETATNTEAFF. The chain links TRBV18 to TRBJ1-1; D is uncertain. Per the germline V gene, CDR1 is KGHSH and CDR2 is LQKENI. Deletions cut 3 bases from V and 2 bases from J, with 13 bases between. The CDR3 runs to 15 residues.

The rearrangement uses TRBV18 and TRBJ2-4; 7 bases agree with TRBD1. The germline V gene encodes CDR1 KGHSH and CDR2 LQKENI. The CDR3 is made up of 15 amino acids. Trimming took 8 bases from V and 0 from J; bases not matched to a gene: 7. For the CDR3, the DNA is TGTGCCAGCACTGGGACAGCCGAAGCCAAAAACATTCAGTACTTC. Residues: CASTGTAEAKNIQYF.

Ten or more counts support this clonotype. The chain combines TRBV3-1 with TRBJ2-1, with D unclear. Trimming took off 0 bases at V and 1 base at J, with 16 bases between the two ends. CDR1 is LGHDT, CDR2 YNNKEL, per germline (reference sequence). This CDR3 has 18 amino acids. CDR3 in DNA: TGTGCCAGCAGCCAAGACGGCTGGGGTATGTGGTCCTACAATGAGCAGTTCTTC. It encodes CASSQDGWGMWSYNEQFF.

This sequence joins TRBV20-1 and TRBJ2-4; D is possibly TRBD2 (5 bases). The CDR3 is made up of 15 amino acids. The V gene lost 0 bases and the J gene lost 0 bases, with 9 bases spanning the gap. Per the germline V gene, CDR1 is DFQATT and CDR2 is SNEGSKA (reference sequence). CDR3 loop: CSAREEELAKNIQYF. The CDR3 DNA reads as TGCAGTGCTAGAGAGGAGGAGCTAGCCAAAAACATTCAGTACTTC.

This clonotype came up a few times. The chain carries TRBV7-2 and TRBJ1-4; TRBD1 is a possible D gene (5 bases). V shed 5 bases and J shed 7 bases, with 17 bases lying between them. The CDR3 spans 15 residues. From germline, CDR1 is SGHTA and CDR2 FQGNSA. The DNA for the CDR3 is TGTGCCAGCAGCGCGACGGGGGTCGGTAGTGAAAAACTGTTTTTT. Encoded protein: CASSATGVGSEKLFF. Full variable domain (missing parts from reference TRBV7-2 and TRBJ1-4): GAGVSQSPSNKVTEKGKDVELRCDPISGHTALYWYRQSLGQGLEFLIYFQGNSAPDKSGLPSDRFSAERTGGSVSTLTIQRTQQEDSAVYLCASSATGVGSEKLFFGSGTQLSVL.